This T cell receptor (beta chain) was captured in a study of CD8+ T cells in alopecia areata. At the level of the study: For the treated group, dosing was oral tofacitinib at 5 to 10 mg twice daily.

Investigators isolated RNA and reverse transcribed it into cDNA to act as the sequencing template. Assay used: immunoSEQ multiplex PCR; TCRdb lists only in-frame clones, some missing. The repertoire holds 110,000 to 150,000 clones, with about 85% as singletons. As to treatment: oral pan-JAK inhibitor, 5-10 mg twice daily. The CDR3 spans 15 residues. Germline V lookup: CDR1 MGHRA, CDR2 YSYEKL. Trimming left V 0 bases short and J 2 bases short, with 9 bases between. Regarding the study as a whole: Alphabeta T cells residing in normal skin are also sequenced in scalp samples.

About this clone: The antigen is unknown.

The material sequenced was CD8+ T cells sorted from blood, taken at week 4, from a patient treated with tofacitinib. The receptor's source is a human donor with alopecia areata. The chain is built from TRBV4-1 and TRBJ2-3; tentatively, D is TRBD1 (6 bases). The CDR3 reads CASSQEGQYTDTQYF. As DNA, the CDR3 is TGCGCCAGCAGCCAAGAAGGACAGTACACAGATACGCAGTATTTT.